This TCR beta chain was found in a study of patients and donors after allogeneic stem cell transplantation. CDR1 is MNHNS and CDR2 is SASEGT in the germline V gene. V gave up 6 bases and J gave up 7 bases; unmatched junction bases: 9. The CDR3 is made up of 15 amino acids. TCRdb re-called the RT-PCR reads with MiXCR, one entry per CDR3 protein. The sample holds 900,000 to 1,000,000 distinct CDR3 sequences; about a sixth are singletons and the top ten take roughly 6%. The receptor was derived from a human donor who was either an allogeneic HSCT recipient or a stem cell or donor lymphocyte infusion donor (not recorded which). It is not recorded whose cells these are; they may come from a transplant donor. The V gene is TRBV6-1, the J gene TRBJ1-5, with TRBD1 matching 10 bases. The sample consisted of blood, either unsorted or a sorted T cell fraction (not recorded which). The CDR3 DNA sequence: TGTGCCAGCAGGCAGGGACAGGGGAATTCCCAGCCCCAGCATTTT. Translated, it gives CASRQGQGNSQPQHF.